The text below deals with one TCR beta chain. This record comes from a study of blood T cell repertoires in COVID-19. About the study: Sites across the United States, Italy and Spain contributed samples from acute and convalescent COVID-19.

TCRdb's copy holds only in-frame clones and misses some; the assay was immunoSEQ multiplex PCR. The sample has about 160,000 clones, about four fifths seen once. The sample taken for sequencing was peripheral blood. This TCR derives from a woman older than 75 with acute or convalescent COVID-19.

The CDR3 nucleotides read TGTGCCAGCAAGTCCGGACAGGGAGCTCGGAGCAATCAGCCCCAGCATTTT. It codes for CASKSGQGARSNQPQHF. The chain uses TRBV28 and TRBJ1-5, with 8 bases that match TRBD1. CDR1 is MDHEN, CDR2 SYDVKM, per germline. After removal of 7 bases from V and 1 base from J, the junction contained 12 bases not matched to a gene. The CDR3 is made up of 17 amino acids.